The 2 T cell receptor beta chains below come from one sample, sequenced in a study of cytomegalovirus exposure and HLA in healthy donors. A multiplex PCR was run with 60 Vbeta primers and 13 Jbeta primers. The protocol was immunoSEQ multiplex PCR, while the TCRdb copy is restricted to in-frame clones and leaves out a portion. Reported are 65,000 to 90,000 clones; the ten largest clones contain about 3.8%. The sample was PBMCs. These receptor sequences come from a female donor in good health and CMV-seropositive.

The chain combines TRBV28 with TRBJ2-2, with D tentatively TRBD2 (7 bases). Trimming shortened V by 2 bases and J by 0 bases, and 16 bases separated the two germline ends. CDR3 length: 18 amino acids. Germline CDR1 is MDHEN and CDR2 is SYDVKM. The CDR3, as DNA: TGTGCCAGCAGTTTAACCTTGGGAGGGGGATCGAACACCGGGGAGCTGTTTTTT. Translating it yields CASSLTLGGGSNTGELFF.

The chain combines TRBV6-5 with TRBJ1-2; 7 nucleotides match TRBD1. This CDR3 is built from 15 residues. CDR1 and CDR2 (germline): MNHEY, SVGAGI. Trimming removed 5 bases from V and 5 bases from J; junction bases left unmatched: 11. The CDR3 DNA sequence: TGTGCCAGCAGTACGGGGGGGGCGGGACAGTATGGCTACACCTTC. Translated: CASSTGGAGQYGYTF.